These 13 T cell receptor beta chains were all obtained from the same sample, sequenced in a study of cytomegalovirus exposure and HLA in healthy donors. PCR involved 60 Vbeta and 13 Jbeta primers. Libraries were prepared by immunoSEQ multiplex PCR; TCRdb keeps only in-frame clonotypes and omits some of them. The sample has 85,000 to 120,000 clones, about 70% seen once. The sequenced sample consisted of PBMCs. The receptors shown here come from a boy younger than 18 in good health and CMV-seronegative.

V usage is TRBV28 and J usage is TRBJ1-1, with no clear D. Trimming removed 6 bases at V and 7 bases at J, with 12 bases between. This CDR3 is built from 12 residues. CDR1 is MDHEN and CDR2 is SYDVKM in the germline V gene. The CDR3 DNA reads TGTGCCAGCAGCCTGAGGGCCTATGAAGCTTTCTTT. Its protein is CASSLRAYEAFF.

The gene calls are TRBV18 and TRBJ1-4, with 8 bases fitting TRBD1. The CDR3 extends over 14 amino acids. V lost 3 bases and J lost 6; bases outside the gene matches: 3. Germline CDR1 reads KGHSH; CDR2 reads LQKENI. The CDR3 loop is CASSPKTGDEKLFF. The CDR3, as DNA: TGTGCCAGCTCACCGAAGACAGGGGATGAAAAACTGTTTTTT.

This clone was counted between two and nine times. The chain links TRBV28 to TRBJ2-5, with no clear D. Germline CDR1 MDHEN, CDR2 SYDVKM. The CDR3 sequence is 14 residues long. Trimming shortened V by 6 bases and J by 6 bases, and 17 bases separated the two germline ends. The CDR3, as DNA: TGTGCCAGCAGCCCTGACATGACCTGGAAGACCCAGTACTTC. Encoded protein: CASSPDMTWKTQYF.

The genes are TRBV30 and TRBJ2-3; 7 bases are a match to TRBD2. This CDR3 region has 15 residues. CDR1 GTSNPN and CDR2 SVGIG come from the germline V gene (reference sequence). V lost 5 bases and J lost 0; bases outside the gene matches: 8. Here the CDR3 reads CAWARGGGSTDTQYF. The CDR3, as DNA: TGTGCCTGGGCGCGTGGGGGGGGTAGCACAGATACGCAGTATTTT.

This chain links TRBV30 with TRBJ2-5, with D perhaps TRBD2 (5 bases). Between the trimmed V and J ends, which lost 0 bases and 5 bases, there was a span of 13 bases. The germline V gene has CDR1 GTSNPN and CDR2 SVGIG (reference sequence). This CDR3 region has 14 residues. CDR3 sequence reads: CAWSVKGAAETQYF. The CDR3 region has the DNA TGTGCCTGGAGTGTAAAGGGAGCGGCGGAGACCCAGTACTTC.

The rearrangement links TRBV6-6 to TRBJ1-3, with D possibly TRBD1 on 6 matching bases. The V end lost 5 bases, the J end lost 8 bases, and 13 bases lay between the germline ends. This CDR3 has 13 amino acids. Germline CDR1 reads MNHNY; CDR2 reads SVGAGI (reference sequence). As DNA, the CDR3 is TGTGCCAGCAGTGCACAGGGAAGGGACACCATATATTTT. Its protein is CASSAQGRDTIYF.

This clone was recorded only once. This chain joins TRBV5-6 and TRBJ2-5, with 7 bases lining up with TRBD2. The germline V gene encodes CDR1 SGHDT and CDR2 YYEEEE. The J segment lost 1 base and the V segment lost 4 bases, leaving 4 bases of the junction unmatched. This CDR3 comprises 14 residues. The CDR3 reads CASSAWEGQETQYF. The CDR3, as DNA: TGTGCCAGCAGCGCCTGGGAGGGCCAAGAGACCCAGTACTTC.

This clone was counted only a few times. V is TRBV6-5 and J is TRBJ1-1; tentatively, D is TRBD1 (5 bases). This CDR3 comprises 14 residues. Germline assignment: CDR1 MNHEY and CDR2 SVGAGI. Trimming took off 5 bases at V and 0 bases at J, with 10 bases between the two ends. CDR3 amino acids: CASSRQLMNTEAFF. The CDR3 coding sequence is TGTGCCAGCAGTCGACAGCTAATGAACACTGAAGCTTTCTTT.

This clone was seen a few times. This rearrangement joins TRBV18 to TRBJ2-5; TRBD2 matches 13 bases. The V gene's germline CDR1 is KGHSH and CDR2 LQKENI. V shed 3 bases, J shed 4 bases, and the junction held 11 bases outside the gene matches. The CDR3 totals 18 residues. CDR3 bases: TGTGCCAGCTCACCCCGACTAGCGGGAGGCTCCAGTTTAGAGACCCAGTACTTC. This encodes CASSPRLAGGSSLETQYF. The variable domain in full, with the rest retrieved from reference TRBV18 and TRBJ2-5, is NAGVMQNPRHLVRRRGQEARLRCSPMKGHSHVYWYRQLPEEGLKFMVYLQKENIIDESGMPKERFSAEFPKEGPSILRIQQVVRGDSAAYFCASSPRLAGGSSLETQYFGPGTRLLVL.

This chain connects TRBV5-1 to TRBJ2-2, with D possibly being TRBD2 (5 bases). Germline V CDR1 and CDR2: SGHRS, YFSETQ. The CDR3 is made up of 17 amino acids. V was trimmed by 8 bases and J by 2 bases, leaving 22 bases between them. CDR3 in DNA: TGCGCCAGTCAAAAAAATGAACGGGGATTCAACACCGGGGAGCTGTTTTTT. Encoded protein: CASQKNERGFNTGELFF.

The chain joins TRBV28 to TRBJ1-1; no clear D. CDR3 size: 14 residues. V dropped 7 bases and J dropped 0 bases, with 12 bases sitting between them. Germline V gene lookup returns CDR1 MDHEN and CDR2 SYDVKM. The CDR3 protein is CASTSGLLNTEAFF. CDR3 bases: TGTGCCAGCACCTCCGGACTGCTGAACACTGAAGCTTTCTTT.

The V gene is TRBV5-4, the J gene TRBJ1-2; D unclear. Trimming took off 0 bases at V and 4 bases at J, with 10 bases between the two ends. CDR1 SGHNT and CDR2 YYREEE come from the germline V gene (reference sequence). The CDR3 is made up of 14 amino acids. CDR3 bases: TGTGCCAGCAGCTTGGACCCAGAAGTCTATGGCTACACCTTC. Amino acids: CASSLDPEVYGYTF.

This chain connects TRBV4-3 to TRBJ1-3; 8 bases match TRBD1. Germline-derived CDR1 and CDR2 are LGHNA and YSLEER. With V trimmed by 0 bases and J by 4 bases, 14 bases remained unmatched. The CDR3 consists of 19 residues. The CDR3 reads CASSQEVATGVISGNTIYF. The CDR3 region has the DNA TGCGCCAGCAGCCAAGAAGTTGCGACAGGGGTTATTTCGGGAAACACCATATATTTT.